This TCR beta chain was captured in a study of blood T cells in healthy people across ages. Through a sample-barcoded 5' primer and a J-beta primer mix, a second PCR was run for roughly 6 to 11 cycles. TCRdb used MiXCR to reprocess the 5' RACE reads, holding one entry per CDR3 protein. The profile shows more than 750,000 distinct CDR3 sequences, 25% to 35% of them singletons. The CDR3 has 14 residues. V shed 1 base and J shed 10 bases, with 16 bases lying between them. Germline loops: CDR1 SGHTA, CDR2 FQGNSA. These data also formed part of another study, on T cells of mothers and their children. According to that study: All RNA that had been extracted was used for cDNA synthesis at roughly 1.6 ug per 15 ul.

This sequence joins TRBV7-2 and TRBJ1-2, with D maybe TRBD1 (5 bases). The clonotype originates from a woman in her thirties or forties in good health. The sequencing input was blood. This CDR3 is CASSLDPGLTVYTF. In DNA form, the CDR3 reads TGTGCCAGCAGCTTAGACCCGGGACTAACCGTCTACACCTTC. Full variable domain (remainder filled in from reference TRBV7-2 and TRBJ1-2): GAGVSQSPSNKVTEKGKDVELRCDPISGHTALYWYRQSLGQGLEFLIYFQGNSAPDKSGLPSDRFSAERTGGSVSTLTIQRTQQEDSAVYLCASSLDPGLTVYTFGSGTRLTVV.